This T cell receptor (beta chain) was identified in a study of identical twins (dated by TCRdb to 2015 to 2016). Background for the entire study: TCR alpha and beta repertoires from monozygotic twins, unrelated adults of various ages and cord blood were deep-sequenced to test whether fetal clonotypes persist. To rule out contamination, the twin experiments were replicated at different times with different library preparation protocols. General findings and caveats noted by the study authors: Fewer insertions were carried by abundant cord blood beta clonotypes, a similar but weaker trend appeared in young adult naive repertoires, and no such trend appeared in memory repertoires. Compared with coincidental sharing between unrelated individuals, an excess of low generation-probability sequences was observed among out-of-frame TCR alpha sequences shared between twins. In monozygotic twins, recombination models systematically underestimated out-of-frame TCR alpha sharing, but the models matched the sharing seen between unrelated individuals. Excess twin sharing in beta out-of-frame sequences was weaker because fewer shared sequences lowered the signal-to-noise ratio. Because the same donors could not be followed over many years, the conclusions depended on cross-sectional statistical analysis. Invariant T cells such as MAIT and iNKT could partly confound zero-insertion analyses, though diverse VJ usage argued against this for most clonotypes.

The CDR3 numbers 16 residues from cysteine through phenylalanine. Only the CDR3 DNA is retained, 48 bases long and in frame from the first base. The germline V end is reduced by 3 bases and the J end by 0 bases; junction bases left unmatched: 4. From the germline V gene, CDR1 is SGDLS and CDR2 is YYNGEE. This clonotype was counted ten times or more. What antigen it recognizes has not been identified. Base-call qualities are not available, and no considerably larger clone is one nucleotide away. Every donor in the study was a healthy Caucasian. The study also sequenced three unrelated non-twin adults: a male aged 18 to 29, a male aged 50 to 59 and a female aged 50 to 59. Miltenyi CD45RO+ enrichment and human naive T-cell isolation kits were used to isolate memory (CD45RO+) and naive T cells from PBMC. Preparation of the library involved 5' RACE. Sequencer: Illumina HiSeq 2000. A universal primer binding site was introduced by template switching, and a unique molecular identifier was present in the final cDNA, enabling accurate counting of TCR cDNA molecules. Specific primers in the conserved constant-segment region were used to synthesize first-strand cDNA for TCR alpha and beta chains. Each cDNA library was double barcoded, with a SMART-Mk sample barcode plus Illumina barcodes, to control for contamination. Two successive PCR steps introduced TruSeq adapter sequences along with Illumina sample barcodes. Sequencing of the TCR alpha and beta cDNA libraries was done on the Illumina HiSeq platform using custom primers. As for the authors' bioinformatics: MiGEC was used to process raw reads and extract unique molecular identifiers, and MiXCR was used to find CDR3 positions. For each individual, recombination models were inferred using an EM algorithm with the repgenHMM and IGoR tools. Shared clonotype analysis was performed with the tcR package in R, normalizing sharing by the product of cloneset sizes. To study raw recombination without the effects of thymic and clonal selection, out-of-frame nonproductive sequences were analyzed. TCRdb's own reprocessing of the public reads used fastp at Q25 and MiXCR and kept productive beta chains. Here each entry gathers all rows of one CDR3 protein and keeps the most common genes and DNA. TCRdb assigned the V and J calls; the authors' analysis was not used. A total of about 690,000 distinct CDR3 sequences appear in this sample, less than 7% of them only once. In total, the top ten clones hold 1.5% to 2% of the sample.

Sequencing input: naive T cells sorted from blood. The intended sense of this specimen's cell subset or site label: cells isolated with a human naive T-cell isolation kit. This clonotype was obtained from a man aged 18 to 35 in good health. The V and J segments used are TRBV9 and TRBJ2-7; 12 bases in the middle match TRBD1. The DNA reads as follows: TGTGCCAGCAGCGCTGGGACAGGGGGCCTCTCCTACGAGCAGTACTTC. This translates into CASSAGTGGLSYEQYF. The variable domain in full, with residues beyond the CDR3 obtained from the reference TRBV9 and TRBJ2-7 genes, is DSGVTQTPKHLITATGQRVTLRCSPRSGDLSVYWYQQSLDQGLQFLIQYYNGEERAKGNILERFSAQQFPDLHSELNLSSLELGDSALYFCASSAGTGGLSYEQYFGPGTRLTVT.